These 30 T cell receptor beta chains came from one sample sequenced in a study of blood T cell repertoires in COVID-19 (dated by TCRdb to 2018 to 2021). The library was prepared using the immunoSEQ multiplex PCR assay. Not all clones reach the TCRdb copy of this immuneACCESS table, which keeps in-frame sequences only. Checked studies attribute under half of the gap to unresolved V genes and leave the rest unexplained. Present in this sample are about 180,000 clones, around three quarters of which were seen just once. The ten largest clones capture roughly 6.8% of the sample. The sample comprised peripheral blood. The receptors were gathered from a man in his 70s with active or convalescent COVID-19.

The chain uses TRBV18 and TRBJ1-3; tentatively, D is TRBD1 (5 bases). In germline, CDR1 is KGHSH, CDR2 LQKENI. This CDR3 region has 14 residues. Trimming stripped 4 bases from V and 1 base from J, with 8 bases between. DNA for the CDR3: TGTGCCAGCTCACAACAGGAGTCTGGAAACACCATATATTTT. Amino acid sequence: CASSQQESGNTIYF.

Here the CDR3 DNA reads TGTGCCAGCAGTAAGGGAGCTCGTAATGAGCAGTTCTTC. Protein: CASSKGARNEQFF. The J gene is TRBJ2-1, the V gene TRBV6-6; possible D gene TRBD2, 5 bases. Trimming left V 5 bases short and J 7 bases short, with 12 bases between. This CDR3 region has 13 residues. In germline, CDR1 is MNHNY, CDR2 SVGAGI (reference sequence).

CDR3 sequence: CASSPRNEETQYF. CDR3 nucleotides: TGTGCCAGCTCACCCAGAAATGAAGAGACCCAGTACTTC. The rearrangement joins TRBV18 to TRBJ2-5, with unresolved D. CDR3 length equals 13 residues. Germline values: CDR1 KGHSH, CDR2 LQKENI. The V and J ends lost 3 bases and 3 bases respectively, with 8 bases between them.

The gene calls are TRBV19 and TRBJ1-6, with TRBD1 matching 7 bases. V was pared by 4 bases and J by 8 bases, with 8 bases of the junction left unmatched. CDR3 length: 15 residues. Per the germline V gene, CDR1 is LNHDA and CDR2 is SQIVND (reference sequence). CDR3 region: CASSTYRGADSPLHF. The CDR3 DNA reads TGTGCCAGTAGTACGTACAGGGGCGCGGATTCACCCCTCCACTTT. Full variable domain (missing parts from reference TRBV19 and TRBJ1-6): DGGITQSPKYLFRKEGQNVTLSCEQNLNHDAMYWYRQDPGQGLRLIYYSQIVNDFQKGDIAEGYSVSREKKESFPLTVTSAQKNPTAFYLCASSTYRGADSPLHFGNGTRLTVT.

The CDR3 loop is CAWSRLAGEETQYF. As DNA, the CDR3 is TGTGCCTGGAGTCGACTAGCGGGGGAGGAGACCCAGTACTTC. This chain joins TRBV30 and TRBJ2-5; 12 bases line up with TRBD2. The germline CDR1 and CDR2 sequences are GTSNPN and SVGIG (reference sequence). This CDR3 has 14 amino acids. V lost 2 bases, J lost 5 bases, and 3 bases stayed unmatched.

The gene calls are TRBV25-1 and TRBJ2-7; D call uncertain. Trimming took off 1 base at V and 5 bases at J, with 18 bases between the two ends. Germline values: CDR1 MGHDK, CDR2 SYGVNS. The CDR3 loop spans 16 amino acids. The CDR3 bases are TGTGCCAGCAGTGAATTTCCCAGTCCACCTCCTCACGAGCAGTACTTC. Residues: CASSEFPSPPPHEQYF.

The CDR3 loop reads CASSLSLASGEQYF. The CDR3 nucleotides are TGCGCCAGCAGCTTGTCACTAGCATCGGGTGAGCAGTACTTC. V gene TRBV5-1 combines with J gene TRBJ2-7, with D possibly TRBD2 on 6 matching bases. Trimming left V 1 base short and J 7 bases short, with 15 bases between. Germline CDR1 reads SGHRS; CDR2 reads YFSETQ. The CDR3 consists of 14 residues. Looking up the rest from reference TRBV5-1 and TRBJ2-7 gives the full variable domain: KAGVTQTPRYLIKTRGQQVTLSCSPISGHRSVSWYQQTPGQGLQFLFEYFSETQRNKGNFPGRFSGRQFSNSRSEMNVSTLELGDSALYLCASSLSLASGEQYFGPGTRLTVT.

V gene TRBV4-1 combines with J gene TRBJ1-5; 9 positions match TRBD1. CDR1 is MGHRA and CDR2 is YSYEKL in the germline V gene. The trim removed 0 bases at V and 5 bases at J, leaving 5 bases unmatched. The CDR3 is made up of 16 amino acids. CDR3 coding DNA: TGCGCCAGCAGCCAAGATCCGACAGGGGGTGATCAGCCCCAGCATTTT. It is translated as CASSQDPTGGDQPQHF.

As for this clone: The sample carries other DNA sequences with the same CDR3. The J gene is TRBJ2-5, the V gene TRBV5-1, with 7 nucleotides matching TRBD2. The CDR3 totals 15 residues. CDR1 is SGHRS and CDR2 is YFSETQ in the germline V gene. V shed 0 bases, J shed 2 bases, and the junction held 4 bases outside the gene matches. The CDR3 loop reads CASSLEPSGQETQYF. As DNA, the CDR3 is TGCGCCAGCAGCTTGGAGCCTAGCGGACAAGAGACCCAGTACTTC. The full variable domain, rest sourced from reference TRBV5-1 and TRBJ2-5, is KAGVTQTPRYLIKTRGQQVTLSCSPISGHRSVSWYQQTPGQGLQFLFEYFSETQRNKGNFPGRFSGRQFSNSRSEMNVSTLELGDSALYLCASSLEPSGQETQYFGPGTRLLVL.

As to this clone: Other DNA sequences in the same sample also yield this CDR3. The chain recombines TRBV6-5 with TRBJ2-1, with 8 positions matching TRBD2. The CDR3 contains 14 residues. V was pared by 5 bases and J by 0 bases, with 0 bases of the junction left unmatched. Germline V lookup: CDR1 MNHEY, CDR2 SVGAGI. CDR3 sequence: CASSSGSSYNEQFF. The CDR3 nucleotides are TGTGCCAGCAGTAGCGGGAGCTCCTACAATGAGCAGTTCTTC.

The chain employs TRBV5-1 and TRBJ2-3; D is possibly TRBD1 (5 bases). Germline CDR1 and CDR2: SGHRS and YFSETQ. V lost 7 bases, J lost 2 bases, and 17 bases lay in between. There are 15 residues in the CDR3. In DNA, the CDR3 is TGCGCCAGCGGGGTACAGGCCTCATCCACAGATACGCAGTATTTT. Translating it yields CASGVQASSTDTQYF.

The V and J genes are TRBV5-8 and TRBJ1-3; D might be TRBD1 (6 bases). This CDR3 is built from 14 residues. The V end was cut by 0 bases, the J end by 2 bases, with 6 bases between. Germline CDR1 is SGHTS and CDR2 is YDEGEE. The CDR3 nucleotides read TGTGCCAGCAGCTTGGGGACAGCTGGAAACACCATATATTTT. Residues: CASSLGTAGNTIYF.

The chain combines TRBV2 with TRBJ1-2; no clear D. Per germline, CDR1 SNHLY and CDR2 FYNNEI. Trimming took off 7 bases at V and 3 bases at J, with 12 bases between the two ends. The CDR3 consists of 13 residues. Here the CDR3 reads CASIENTDYGYTF. The DNA of the CDR3 is TGTGCCAGCATAGAAAATACGGACTATGGCTACACCTTC.

This rearrangement joins TRBV14 to TRBJ2-3; the match to TRBD2 covers 7 bases. Unmatched junction bases numbered 12, after V lost 4 bases and J lost 5 bases. CDR1 and CDR2 from the germline V gene are SGHDN and FVKESK. This CDR3 has 16 residues. This CDR3 is CASSPVGGGVGDTQYF. CDR3 DNA sequence: TGTGCCAGCAGCCCGGTCGGGGGAGGGGTTGGAGATACGCAGTATTTT.

This clone was seen a few times. V and J are TRBV5-6 and TRBJ2-7; TRBD2 might be the D (7 bases). Trimming stripped 1 base from V and 6 bases from J, with 14 bases between. This CDR3 is 14 amino acids long. Germline V gene lookup returns CDR1 SGHDT and CDR2 YYEEEE. CDR3 sequence reads: CASSLRGASVEQYF. CDR3 DNA: TGTGCCAGCAGCTTGCGGGGGGCCTCTGTCGAGCAGTACTTC.

V usage is TRBV30 and J usage is TRBJ2-3, with 9 positions matching TRBD1. V lost 3 bases, J lost 2 bases, and 3 bases stayed unmatched. Per germline, CDR1 GTSNPN and CDR2 SVGIG (reference sequence). The CDR3 runs 14 residues. CDR3 sequence reads: CAWSRDRATDTQYF. In DNA form, the CDR3 reads TGTGCCTGGAGCCGGGACAGGGCCACAGATACGCAGTATTTT.

The count of this clone is one. V is TRBV10-3 and J is TRBJ2-5; TRBD1 matches 10 bases. J was trimmed by 2 bases and V by 7 bases; bases with no gene match: 16. CDR1 ENHRY and CDR2 SYGVKD come from the germline V gene. The CDR3 spans 18 residues. DNA of the CDR3: TGTGCCATCAAAGCCGGAGAGGGACAGGGGTCTTTACAAGAGACCCAGTACTTC. It codes for CAIKAGEGQGSLQETQYF.

V is TRBV7-9 and J is TRBJ1-6, with a possible D match to TRBD1 (6 bases). Germline loops: CDR1 SEHNR, CDR2 FQNEAQ (reference sequence). This CDR3 has 16 amino acids. V was trimmed by 5 bases and J by 7 bases, leaving 18 bases between them. CDR3 amino acids: CASSLTWGQVNSPLHF. The CDR3 nucleotides are TGTGCCAGCAGCCTAACCTGGGGGCAGGTGAATTCACCCCTCCACTTT.

The chain has TRBV19 and TRBJ1-5, with no clear D. Per germline, CDR1 LNHDA and CDR2 SQIVND (reference sequence). This CDR3 is built from 14 residues. Trimming cost V 1 base and J 5 bases, with 9 bases left between them. The CDR3 region has the DNA TGTGCCAGTAGTATAGGAGGGAATTATCAGCCCCAGCATTTT. Its translation is CASSIGGNYQPQHF.

The CDR3 DNA reads as TGTGCCAGTAGTCCTCTTGGAGGAGCTAACTATGGCTACACCTTC. Residues: CASSPLGGANYGYTF. The gene calls are TRBV19 and TRBJ1-2, with no clear D. Germline V gene lookup returns CDR1 LNHDA and CDR2 SQIVND (reference sequence). This CDR3 spans 15 amino acids. With 5 bases removed from V and 0 bases from J, the gap between germline ends came to 13 bases.

This sequence joins TRBV7-3 and TRBJ2-3; 7 bases line up with TRBD1. Germline assignment: CDR1 SGHTA and CDR2 FQGTGA. This CDR3 spans 16 amino acids. Losses at the gene ends were 0 bases for V and 1 base for J; bases not matched to a gene: 4. The CDR3 nucleotides are TGTGCCAGCAGCTTAACCGGGACAGCGGGCACAGATACGCAGTATTTT. Protein sequence: CASSLTGTAGTDTQYF. Supplemented by reference TRBV7-3 and TRBJ2-3, the full variable domain reads GAGVSQTPSNKVTEKGKYVELRCDPISGHTALYWYRQSLGQGPEFLIYFQGTGAADDSGLPNDRFFAVRPEGSVSTLKIQRTERGDSAVYLCASSLTGTAGTDTQYFGPGTRLTVL.

The rearrangement links TRBV29-1 to TRBJ1-2; D remains unclear. V lost 4 bases, J lost 3 bases, and 9 bases lay in between. Germline loops: CDR1 SQVTM, CDR2 ANQGSEA. The CDR3 sequence is 12 residues long. The chain's CDR3 is CSVVPADYGYTF. CDR3 DNA sequence: TGCAGCGTTGTACCCGCGGACTATGGCTACACCTTC.

V is TRBV25-1 and J is TRBJ2-2, with D perhaps matching TRBD2 (5 bases). Trimming pared 4 bases from V and 1 base from J, leaving 13 bases between. Germline V gene sequence: CDR1 MGHDK, CDR2 SYGVNS. The CDR3 loop spans 16 amino acids. The CDR3 is CASSAGRPLNTGELFF. The CDR3 DNA reads TGTGCCAGCAGTGCGGGGAGACCGCTGAACACCGGGGAGCTGTTTTTT.

The chain joins TRBV18 to TRBJ2-1; 10 bases are a match to TRBD2. The trim removed 3 bases at V and 9 bases at J, leaving 11 bases unmatched. The CDR3 runs to 16 residues. Germline CDR1 and CDR2: KGHSH and LQKENI. DNA of the CDR3: TGTGCCAGCTCACCTGCGGGAGCGGGAGGGACGAGTGAGCAGTTCTTC. This gives the protein CASSPAGAGGTSEQFF.

This rearrangement joins TRBV18 to TRBJ2-1; 8 nucleotides line up with TRBD2. Germline V lookup: CDR1 KGHSH, CDR2 LQKENI. The length of the CDR3 is 15 residues. Germline trimming cut 3 bases from V and 9 bases from J; bases unmatched to any gene: 10. Here the CDR3 reads CASSPLAGPGSEQFF. The CDR3 DNA reads TGTGCCAGCTCACCCCTAGCGGGCCCCGGTTCTGAGCAGTTCTTC.

The rearrangement uses TRBV6-1 and TRBJ1-6; a possible D gene is TRBD1 (5 bases). V was pared by 2 bases and J by 8 bases, with 22 bases between. The length of the CDR3 is 18 residues. CDR1 and CDR2 (germline): MNHNS, SASEGT. The CDR3 sequence is CASSELIRSGSADSPLHF. The CDR3 DNA reads as TGTGCCAGCAGTGAATTAATTCGGTCAGGGTCGGCGGATTCACCCCTCCACTTT.

This clone was seen only once. The chain couples TRBV30 to TRBJ2-3, with 8 bases identical to TRBD1. The CDR3 extends over 15 amino acids. From germline, CDR1 is GTSNPN and CDR2 SVGIG (reference sequence). V trimming: 0 bases; J trimming: 3 bases; junction bases outside the gene matches: 5. The CDR3 sequence: CAWSVPWTGTDTQYF. As DNA, the CDR3 is TGTGCCTGGAGTGTACCCTGGACAGGGACAGATACGCAGTATTTT.

The rearrangement links TRBV28 to TRBJ2-2; D perhaps matches TRBD1 (6 bases). This CDR3 has 14 residues. From germline, CDR1 is MDHEN and CDR2 SYDVKM. V was cut by 4 bases and J by 9 bases, with 15 bases left in between. CDR3 residues: CASSSWDTARELFF. The CDR3, as DNA: TGTGCCAGCAGTTCCTGGGACACCGCGAGGGAGCTGTTTTTT.

The chain uses TRBV5-1 and TRBJ2-1, with 13 bases lining up with TRBD2. V lost 7 bases to trimming and J lost 5 bases; unmatched junction nucleotides: 9. Germline V gene lookup returns CDR1 SGHRS and CDR2 YFSETQ. CDR3 size: 16 residues. CDR3 loop: CASGLAGAPGNNEQFF. For the CDR3, the DNA is TGCGCCAGCGGACTAGCGGGGGCCCCAGGGAACAATGAGCAGTTCTTC.

V gene TRBV4-3 combines with J gene TRBJ2-1; TRBD2 aligns across 12 bases. The V segment lost 0 bases and the J segment 3 bases; nucleotides outside the gene matches: 9. The CDR3 is 19 amino acids. The germline V gene has CDR1 LGHNA and CDR2 YSLEER. CDR3 residues: CASSQEPSGGAGLYNEQFF. CDR3 bases: TGCGCCAGCAGCCAAGAACCTAGCGGGGGGGCCGGGCTCTACAATGAGCAGTTCTTC.